This record covers a single T cell receptor (beta chain). Combining a sample-barcoded 5' primer with a J-beta primer mix, a second PCR ran for roughly 7 to 11 cycles. TCRdb reprocessed the 5' RACE reads via MiXCR and lists one record per CDR3 protein. The sample lists fewer than 2,000,000 distinct CDR3 sequences; about 39% were seen once. Trimming left V 0 bases short and J 7 bases short, with 18 bases between. Per germline, CDR1 MGHRA and CDR2 YSYEKL. The CDR3 sequence is 16 residues long. The entry originates in a study of blood T cells in healthy people across ages. Sequenced: blood. This sequence joins TRBV4-1 and TRBJ1-2; D might be TRBD1 (6 bases). This receptor was identified in a human donor in good health. The CDR3 reads CASSQEMGRGEGGYTF. CDR3 DNA sequence: TGCGCCAGCAGCCAAGAGATGGGCAGGGGTGAAGGTGGCTACACCTTC.